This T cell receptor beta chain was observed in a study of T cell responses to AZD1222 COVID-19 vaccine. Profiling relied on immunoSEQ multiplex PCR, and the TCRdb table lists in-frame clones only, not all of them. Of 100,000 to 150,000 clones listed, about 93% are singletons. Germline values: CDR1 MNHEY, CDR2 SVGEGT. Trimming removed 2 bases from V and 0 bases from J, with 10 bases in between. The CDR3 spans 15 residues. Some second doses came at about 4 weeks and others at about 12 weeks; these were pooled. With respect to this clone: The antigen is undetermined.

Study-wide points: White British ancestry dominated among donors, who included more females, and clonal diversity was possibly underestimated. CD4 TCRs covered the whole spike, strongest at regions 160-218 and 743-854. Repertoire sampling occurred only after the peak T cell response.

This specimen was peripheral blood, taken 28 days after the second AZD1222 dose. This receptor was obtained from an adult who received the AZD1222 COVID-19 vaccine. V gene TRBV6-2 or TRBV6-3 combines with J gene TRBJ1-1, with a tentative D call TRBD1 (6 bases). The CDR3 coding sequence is TGTGCCAGCAGTTACCCCCAGGGGATGAACACTGAAGCTTTCTTT. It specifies CASSYPQGMNTEAFF.